Given below is one T cell receptor (beta chain) in context. It was during active infection that Seattle patients were enrolled and then longitudinally followed. The sample belongs to a study of blood T cell repertoires in COVID-19. The wider study: Samples taken during acute and convalescent COVID-19 were collected in the United States, Italy and Spain. The analysed material was cDNA or gDNA that came from T cells, B-cell-depleted T cells, or PBMCs.

Data came from immunoSEQ multiplex PCR; TCRdb stores just in-frame clones and leaves some out. The table records 60,000 or so clones, 65% to 85% of them present only once. CDR1 SGHAT and CDR2 FQNNGV come from the germline V gene. This CDR3 region has 18 residues. The J segment lost 8 bases and the V segment lost 5 bases, leaving 20 bases of the junction unmatched. This sequence joins TRBV11-2 and TRBJ2-2; 7 bases are a match to TRBD2. This receptor was identified in a man aged 25-45 years with COVID-19, enrolled during active disease. Sequenced material: peripheral blood. CDR3 sequence reads: CASSPQQWTRGSGGELFF. The CDR3 region has the DNA TGTGCCAGCAGCCCCCAACAGTGGACTAGGGGATCAGGAGGGGAGCTGTTTTTT. Based on the CDR3 plus reference TRBV11-2 and TRBJ2-2, the full variable domain is EAGVAQSPRYKIIEKRQSVAFWCNPISGHATLYWYQQILGQGPKLLIQFQNNGVVDDSQLPKDRFSAERLKGVDSTLKIQPAKLEDSAVYLCASSPQQWTRGSGGELFFGEGSRLTVL.